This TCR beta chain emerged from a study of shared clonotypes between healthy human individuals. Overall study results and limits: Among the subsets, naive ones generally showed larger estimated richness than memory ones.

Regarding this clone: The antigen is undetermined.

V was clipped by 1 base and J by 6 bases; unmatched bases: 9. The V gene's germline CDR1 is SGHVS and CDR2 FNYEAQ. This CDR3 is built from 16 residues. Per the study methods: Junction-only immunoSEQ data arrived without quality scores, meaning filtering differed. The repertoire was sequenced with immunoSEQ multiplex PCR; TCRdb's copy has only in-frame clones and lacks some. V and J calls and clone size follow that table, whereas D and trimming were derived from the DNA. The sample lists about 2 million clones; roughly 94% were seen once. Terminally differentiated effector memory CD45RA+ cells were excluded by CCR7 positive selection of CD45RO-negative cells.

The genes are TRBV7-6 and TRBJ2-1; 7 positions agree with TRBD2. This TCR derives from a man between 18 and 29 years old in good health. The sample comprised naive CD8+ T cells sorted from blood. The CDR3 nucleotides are TGTGCCAGCAGCTTAGGAGACTCTAGCGGTCCCAATGAGCAGTTCTTC. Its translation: CASSLGDSSGPNEQFF.